This T cell receptor beta chain was obtained from a study of T cells after yellow fever vaccination. The study, taken as a whole, reports: Post-booster repertoires again held most primary-vaccination clones (96% CD4, roughly 88% CD8). Contaminating bulk clonotypes could be abundant in FACS-sorted repertoires. It was a weaker secondary response, yet one that peaked faster, at day 5 versus 15.

Universal primer sites and UMIs were introduced during 5'RACE template-switching synthesis of TCR cDNA. MiXCR was run by TCRdb on the 5' RACE reads, yielding one entry per CDR3 protein. The data show 250,000 to 350,000 distinct CDR3 sequences, 6.8% seen once. On this clonotype: Its antigen is unknown.

There are 15 residues in the CDR3. From germline, CDR1 is MNHNS and CDR2 SASEGT. V gave up 1 base and J gave up 7 bases, with 14 bases separating them. The TCR originated in a man aged 18-30 years who received the YFV17D yellow fever vaccine. The sequences come from PBMCs, collected 35 to 50 days after the first yellow fever vaccination. This chain links TRBV6-1 with TRBJ2-1, with a tentative D call TRBD2 (6 bases). CDR3 nucleotide sequence: TGTGCCAGCAGTGAAGATGGGGGGACGGGGAATGAGCAGTTCTTC. Translated, it gives CASSEDGGTGNEQFF.